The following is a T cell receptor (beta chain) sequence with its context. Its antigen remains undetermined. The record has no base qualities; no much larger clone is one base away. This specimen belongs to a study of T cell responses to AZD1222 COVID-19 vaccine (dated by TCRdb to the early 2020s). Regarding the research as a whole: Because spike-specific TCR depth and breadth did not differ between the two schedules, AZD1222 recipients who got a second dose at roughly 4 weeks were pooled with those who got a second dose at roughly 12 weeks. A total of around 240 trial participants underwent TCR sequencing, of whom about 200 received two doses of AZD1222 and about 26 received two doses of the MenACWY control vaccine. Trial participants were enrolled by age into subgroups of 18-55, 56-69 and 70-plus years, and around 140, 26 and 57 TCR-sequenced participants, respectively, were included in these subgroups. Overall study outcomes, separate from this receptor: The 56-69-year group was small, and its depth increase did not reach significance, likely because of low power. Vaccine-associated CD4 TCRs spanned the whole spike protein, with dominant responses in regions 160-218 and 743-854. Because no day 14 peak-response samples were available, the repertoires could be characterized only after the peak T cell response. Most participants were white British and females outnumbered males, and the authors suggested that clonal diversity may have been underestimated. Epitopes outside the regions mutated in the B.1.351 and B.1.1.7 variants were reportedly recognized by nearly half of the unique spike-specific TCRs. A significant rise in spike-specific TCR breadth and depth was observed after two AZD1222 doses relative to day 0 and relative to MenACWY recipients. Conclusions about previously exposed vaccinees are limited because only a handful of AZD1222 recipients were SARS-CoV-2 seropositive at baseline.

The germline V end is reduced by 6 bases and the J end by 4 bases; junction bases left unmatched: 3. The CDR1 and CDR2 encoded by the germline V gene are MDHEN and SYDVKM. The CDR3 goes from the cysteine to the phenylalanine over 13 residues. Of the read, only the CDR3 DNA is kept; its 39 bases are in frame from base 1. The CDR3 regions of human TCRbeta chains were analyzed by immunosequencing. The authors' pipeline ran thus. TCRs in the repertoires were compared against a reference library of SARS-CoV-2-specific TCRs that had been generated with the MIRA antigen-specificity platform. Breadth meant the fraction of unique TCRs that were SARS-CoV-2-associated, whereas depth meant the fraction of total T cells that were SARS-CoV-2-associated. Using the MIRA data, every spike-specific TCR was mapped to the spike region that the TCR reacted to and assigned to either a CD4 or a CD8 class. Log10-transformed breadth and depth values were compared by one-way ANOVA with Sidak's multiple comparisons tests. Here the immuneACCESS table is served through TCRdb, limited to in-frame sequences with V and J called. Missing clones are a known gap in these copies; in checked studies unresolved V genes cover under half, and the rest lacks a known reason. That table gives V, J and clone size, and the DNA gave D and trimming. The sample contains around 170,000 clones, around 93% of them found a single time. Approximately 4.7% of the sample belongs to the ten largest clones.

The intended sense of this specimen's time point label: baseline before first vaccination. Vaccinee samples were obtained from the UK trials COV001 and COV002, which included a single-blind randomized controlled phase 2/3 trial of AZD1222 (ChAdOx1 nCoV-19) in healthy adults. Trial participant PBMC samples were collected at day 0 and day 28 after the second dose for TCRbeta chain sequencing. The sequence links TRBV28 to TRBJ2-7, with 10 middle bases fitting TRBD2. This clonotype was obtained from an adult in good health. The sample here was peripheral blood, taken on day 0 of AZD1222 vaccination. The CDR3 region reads CASSRSGRYEQYF. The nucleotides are TGTGCCAGCAGCCGTAGCGGGAGGTACGAGCAGTACTTC.